The 3 T cell receptor beta chains listed next were all sequenced from one sample in a study of T cells in Graves' hyperthyroidism and ophthalmopathy. What was amplified from RNA transcripts were TCR beta CDR3 regions. HTBI primers were used for first-round RT-PCR of the TCR CDR3. MiXCR was run by TCRdb on the multiplex PCR reads, yielding one entry per CDR3 protein. The profile shows some 700,000 distinct CDR3 sequences, roughly a sixth of them singletons. Sequenced input: blood. The receptors come from a man in his forties or fifties with Graves' hyperthyroidism.

This clonotype occurred many times. J is TRBJ1-3 and V is TRBV2, with TRBD1 matching 11 bases. The junction had 10 bases not matched to a gene; V was cut back by 8 bases and J by 1 base. Per the germline V gene, CDR1 is SNHLY and CDR2 is FYNNEI. The CDR3 has 17 amino acids. The CDR3 spells CASPEVGQGESGNTIYF. The CDR3 DNA follows: TGTGCCAGCCCTGAGGTGGGACAGGGGGAATCTGGAAACACCATATATTTT.

This chain links TRBV15 with TRBJ1-4; 7 bases are a match to TRBD1. The CDR3 runs to 14 residues. The germline V gene encodes CDR1 LNHNV and CDR2 YYDKDF (reference sequence). The J segment lost 2 bases and the V segment lost 3 bases, leaving 0 bases of the junction unmatched. CDR3 sequence (DNA): TGTGCCACCAGCAGGGACAGGACTAATGAAAAACTGTTTTTT. Translation: CATSRDRTNEKLFF.

J is TRBJ2-3 and V is TRBV12-3 or TRBV12-4, with a weak D call TRBD2 (5 bases). Deletions cut 5 bases from V and 0 bases from J, with 9 bases between. This CDR3 has 14 residues. The DNA of the CDR3 is TGTGCCAGCAGTAGCGGTCATAGCACAGATACGCAGTATTTT. It translates to CASSSGHSTDTQYF.